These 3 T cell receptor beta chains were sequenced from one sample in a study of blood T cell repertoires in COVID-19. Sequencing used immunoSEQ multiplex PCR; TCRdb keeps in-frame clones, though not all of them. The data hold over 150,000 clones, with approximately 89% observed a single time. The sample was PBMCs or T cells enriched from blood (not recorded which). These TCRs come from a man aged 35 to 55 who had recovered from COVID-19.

The CDR3 loop reads CASSSRTGSGNSPLHF. The CDR3 DNA follows: TGTGCCAGCAGCTCTCGGACAGGGAGTGGAAATTCACCCCTCCACTTT. The rearrangement joins TRBV5-6 to TRBJ1-6, with 8 positions matching TRBD1. The CDR3 has 16 residues. Germline loops: CDR1 SGHDT, CDR2 YYEEEE. Trimming cost V 3 bases and J 7 bases; bases outside gene matches: 9.

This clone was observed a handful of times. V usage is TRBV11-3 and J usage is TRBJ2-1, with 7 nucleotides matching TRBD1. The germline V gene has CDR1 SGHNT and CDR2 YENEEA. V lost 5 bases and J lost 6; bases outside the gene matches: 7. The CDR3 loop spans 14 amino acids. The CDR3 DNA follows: TGTGCCAGCAGCCCCTACAGGGGATCCAATGAGCAGTTCTTC. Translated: CASSPYRGSNEQFF.

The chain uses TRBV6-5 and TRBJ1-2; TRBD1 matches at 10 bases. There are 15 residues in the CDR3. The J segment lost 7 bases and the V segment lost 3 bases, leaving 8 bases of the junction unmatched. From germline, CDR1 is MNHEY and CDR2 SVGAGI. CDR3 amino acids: CASSYSLTGGSGYTF. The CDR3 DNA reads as TGTGCCAGCAGTTATTCCTTGACAGGGGGCTCTGGCTACACCTTC.